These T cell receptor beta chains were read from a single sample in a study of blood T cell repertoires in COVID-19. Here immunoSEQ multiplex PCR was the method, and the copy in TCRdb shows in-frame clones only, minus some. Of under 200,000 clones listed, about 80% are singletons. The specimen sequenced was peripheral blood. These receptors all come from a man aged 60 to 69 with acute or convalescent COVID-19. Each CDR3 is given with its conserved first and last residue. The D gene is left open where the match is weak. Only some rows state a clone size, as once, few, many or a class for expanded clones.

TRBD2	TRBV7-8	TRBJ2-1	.	TGTGCCAGCAGCTTAGGCCGCGGGGGAGGGAATGAGCAGTTCTTC	CASSLGRGGGNEQFF
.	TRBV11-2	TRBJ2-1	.	TGTGCCAGCAGCTTAGATATCGCTAACAATGAGCAGTTCTTC	CASSLDIANNEQFF
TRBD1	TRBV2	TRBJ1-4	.	TGTGCCAGCAGCAGCTATCCGGGACAGGGTGAAAAACTGTTTTTT	CASSSYPGQGEKLFF
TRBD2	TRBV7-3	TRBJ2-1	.	TGTGCCAGCAGCAAAACGGGAGGTCTATACAATGAGCAGTTCTTC	CASSKTGGLYNEQFF
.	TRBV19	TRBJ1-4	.	TGTGCCAGTAGTATCGCAGGATTTCGTCTAGCCGAAAAACTGTTTTTT	CASSIAGFRLAEKLFF
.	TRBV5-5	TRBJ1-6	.	TGTGCCAGCAGCTTGACGAGCTCCTATAATTCACCCCTCCACTTT	CASSLTSSYNSPLHF
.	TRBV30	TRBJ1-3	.	TGTGCCTGGAGTAAGCTCTCTGGAAACACCATATATTTT	CAWSKLSGNTIYF
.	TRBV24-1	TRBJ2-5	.	TGTGCCACCAGTGATTTGGAGGCAGGGAGGCGAGAGACCCAGTACTTC	CATSDLEAGRRETQYF
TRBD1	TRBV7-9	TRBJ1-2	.	TGTGCCAGCAGCTCCCTATACGAAACAGGGGGCGGCTACACCTTC	CASSSLYETGGGYTF
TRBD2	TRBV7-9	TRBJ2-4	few	TGTGCCAGCAGCCCAAGACTAGCGGAGTCCAAAAACATTCAGTACTTC	CASSPRLAESKNIQYF
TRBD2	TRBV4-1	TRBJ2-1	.	TGCGCCAGCAGCCAAGGAATAGCGGGGGGGATTGAGCAGTTCTTC	CASSQGIAGGIEQFF
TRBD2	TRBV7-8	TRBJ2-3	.	TGTGCCAGCAGCTTAGTAGGACTAGCGGGAGTCACAGATACGCAGTATTTT	CASSLVGLAGVTDTQYF
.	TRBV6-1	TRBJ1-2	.	TGTGCCAGCAGTGAAGCAACAGGCCAGACGAACTATGGCTACACCTTC	CASSEATGQTNYGYTF
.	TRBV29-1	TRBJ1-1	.	TGCAGCGTTGAGCAACAGATGAACACTGAAGCTTTCTTT	CSVEQQMNTEAFF
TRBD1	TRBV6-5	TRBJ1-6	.	TGTGCCAGCAGTTCATGGACAGGGGCCAATTCACCCCTCCACTTT	CASSSWTGANSPLHF
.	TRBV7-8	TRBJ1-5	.	TGTGCCAGCAGCTTAGCCCCAGTTGAGGGGCCCCAGCATTTT	CASSLAPVEGPQHF
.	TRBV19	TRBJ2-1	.	TGTGCCAGTTTCAGGGGATTGACCTACAATGAGCAGTTCTTC	CASFRGLTYNEQFF
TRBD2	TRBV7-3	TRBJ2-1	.	TGTGCCAGCAGCCTCGGACTAGGGTACGGCGATGAGCAGTTCTTC	CASSLGLGYGDEQFF
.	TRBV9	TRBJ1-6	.	TGTGCCAGCAGCGTAACAGGGAAGGACTCACCCCTCCACTTT	CASSVTGKDSPLHF
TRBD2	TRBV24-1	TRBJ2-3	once	TGTGCCACCAGTGATTCCCTCGGGAGGGACCACGGAGATACGCAGTATTTT	CATSDSLGRDHGDTQYF
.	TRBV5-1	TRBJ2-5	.	TGCGCCAGCAGCTCCCAGGGGCAGTCACAAGAGACCCAGTACTTC	CASSSQGQSQETQYF
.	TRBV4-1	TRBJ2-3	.	TGCGCCAGCAGCCAAGTAGGCAGGGCCCGGCCTATCGATACGCAGTATTTT	CASSQVGRARPIDTQYF
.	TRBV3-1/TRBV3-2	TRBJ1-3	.	TGTGCCAGCAGCCAATTCCCCCGGAACACCATATATTTT	CASSQFPRNTIYF
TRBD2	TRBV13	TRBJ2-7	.	TGTGCCAGCAGCTCCTGGACTAGCGGGACCTACGAGCAGTACTTC	CASSSWTSGTYEQYF
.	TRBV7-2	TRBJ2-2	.	TGTGCCAGCAGCTCCGGGACACGGGGCGGTACCGGGGAGCTGTTTTTT	CASSSGTRGGTGELFF
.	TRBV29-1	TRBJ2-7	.	TGCAGCGTTTCCCCCCCGGGGAATTACGAGCAGTACTTC	CSVSPPGNYEQYF
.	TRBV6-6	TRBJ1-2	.	TGTGCCAGCAGTTACTCTCTAAATAACTATGGCTACACCTTC	CASSYSLNNYGYTF
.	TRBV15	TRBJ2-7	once	TGTGCCACCAGCAGCGAGGAGAGCTCCTACGAGCAGTACTTC	CATSSEESSYEQYF
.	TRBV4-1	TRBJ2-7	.	TGCGCCAGCAGCCAGCCTAGCTTTGTTAAGACCTACGAGCAGTACTTC	CASSQPSFVKTYEQYF
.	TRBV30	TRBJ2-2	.	TGTGCCTGGAGTGTACAGCGGGTCTCGAACACCGGGGAGCTGTTTTTT	CAWSVQRVSNTGELFF
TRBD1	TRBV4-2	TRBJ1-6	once	TGTGCCAGCAGCCTATCGACAGGGGGCGCGGATAATTCACCCCTCCACTTT	CASSLSTGGADNSPLHF
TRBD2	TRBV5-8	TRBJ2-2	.	TGTGCCAGCAGCAACGCCGGACTAGCGGGGGGTCCCACCGGGGAGCTGTTTTTT	CASSNAGLAGGPTGELFF
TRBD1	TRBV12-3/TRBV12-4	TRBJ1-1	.	TGTGCCAGCAGTTTAATGGGACAGGCTGAAGCTTTCTTT	CASSLMGQAEAFF
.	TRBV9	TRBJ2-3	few	TGTGCCAGCAGCGTAGGGTCCCAGAGGACAGATACGCAGTATTTT	CASSVGSQRTDTQYF
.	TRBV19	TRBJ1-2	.	TGTGCCAGTAGTCCCAAACAGGGTTATTATGGCTACACCTTC	CASSPKQGYYGYTF
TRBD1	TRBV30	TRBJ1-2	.	TGTGCCTGGAGTGTACAGGGGTCCTATGGCTACACCTTC	CAWSVQGSYGYTF
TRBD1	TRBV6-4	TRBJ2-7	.	TGTGCCAGCGGACCACCGGGACAGGGCTACGAGCAGTACTTC	CASGPPGQGYEQYF
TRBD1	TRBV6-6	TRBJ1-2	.	TGTGCCAGCAGTCGGCGAAGGGCGGACAGGGCTTACTATGGCTACACCTTC	CASSRRRADRAYYGYTF
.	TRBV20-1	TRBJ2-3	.	TGCAGTGCTAGTTCGGTCGCTGGACTACTCACAGATACGCAGTATTTT	CSASSVAGLLTDTQYF
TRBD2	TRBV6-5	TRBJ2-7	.	TGTGCCAGCGAGGGCAGCGGGGGCTCCTACGAGCAGTACTTC	CASEGSGGSYEQYF
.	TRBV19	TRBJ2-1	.	TGTGCCAGTAGAGAGTCGACAGCCTACAATGAGCAGTTCTTC	CASRESTAYNEQFF
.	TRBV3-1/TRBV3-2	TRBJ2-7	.	TGTGCCAGCAGCCAAAAGGGGGTCTCCTACGAGCAGTACTTC	CASSQKGVSYEQYF
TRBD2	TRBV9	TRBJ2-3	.	TGTGCCAGCAGCGTACGGACTAGCAGTATAGGGACAGATACGCAGTATTTT	CASSVRTSSIGTDTQYF
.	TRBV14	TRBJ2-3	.	TGTGCCAGCAGCCAAGAAGTTTGGGGCAGGGGTGGCACAGATACGCAGTATTTT	CASSQEVWGRGGTDTQYF
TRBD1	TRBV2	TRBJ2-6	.	TGTGCCAGCAGTACGACAGGGGGGGCCAACGTCCTGACTTTC	CASSTTGGANVLTF
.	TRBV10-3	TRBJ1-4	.	TGTGCCATCAGTGCGGTTATCTCTAATGAAAAACTGTTTTTT	CAISAVISNEKLFF
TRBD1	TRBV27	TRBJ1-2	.	TGTGCCAGCAGTTCAATGGGGGCAGGGGGCGATCCCAACTATGGCTACACCTTC	CASSSMGAGGDPNYGYTF
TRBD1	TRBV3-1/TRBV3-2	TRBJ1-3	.	TGTGCCAGCAGCCATAACAGGGGAAGCTCTGGAAACACCATATATTTT	CASSHNRGSSGNTIYF
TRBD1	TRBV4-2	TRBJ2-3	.	TGTGCCAGCAGCCAACAGGGGGCTACAGATACGCAGTATTTT	CASSQQGATDTQYF
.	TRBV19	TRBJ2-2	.	TGTGCCAGTAGTATCCCTGACATTTACGCGAACACCGGGGAGCTGTTTTTT	CASSIPDIYANTGELFF
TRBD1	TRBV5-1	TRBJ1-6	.	TGCGCCAGCAGCTTGCAACCAAAAGTCGGGACAGAGAATTCACCCCTCCACTTT	CASSLQPKVGTENSPLHF
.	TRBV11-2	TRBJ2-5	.	TGTGCCAGCAGCGCGATCAACGGGGAGACCCAGTACTTC	CASSAINGETQYF
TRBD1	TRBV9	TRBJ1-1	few	TGTGCCAGCAGCGTAGAGGGCAGGGGGACCACTGAAGCTTTCTTT	CASSVEGRGTTEAFF
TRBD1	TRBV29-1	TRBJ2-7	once	TGCAGCGTGAGACAGGGTGGGCGCTACGAGCAGTACTTC	CSVRQGGRYEQYF
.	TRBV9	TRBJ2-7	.	TGTGCCAGCAGCCCCCCTAGCAACAACGAGCAGTACTTC	CASSPPSNNEQYF